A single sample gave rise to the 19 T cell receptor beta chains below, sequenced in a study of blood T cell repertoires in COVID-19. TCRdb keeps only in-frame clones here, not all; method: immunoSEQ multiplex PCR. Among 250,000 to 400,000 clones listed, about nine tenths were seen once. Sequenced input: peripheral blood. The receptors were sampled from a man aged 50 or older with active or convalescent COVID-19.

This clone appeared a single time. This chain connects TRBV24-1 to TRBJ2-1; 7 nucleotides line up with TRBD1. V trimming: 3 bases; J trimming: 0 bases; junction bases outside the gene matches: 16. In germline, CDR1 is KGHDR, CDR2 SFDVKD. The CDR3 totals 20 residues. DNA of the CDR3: TGTGCCACCAGTGATACCGGGACAGTGGTGAGTCGGGCCTCCTACAATGAGCAGTTCTTC. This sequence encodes CATSDTGTVVSRASYNEQFF.

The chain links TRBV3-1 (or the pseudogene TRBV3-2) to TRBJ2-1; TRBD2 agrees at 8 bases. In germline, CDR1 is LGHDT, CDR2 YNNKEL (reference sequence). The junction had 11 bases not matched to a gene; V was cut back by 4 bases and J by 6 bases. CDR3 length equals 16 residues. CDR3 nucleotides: TGTGCCAGCAGCCCCAGGGTAACGGGGGGGCCCAATGAGCAGTTCTTC. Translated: CASSPRVTGGPNEQFF.

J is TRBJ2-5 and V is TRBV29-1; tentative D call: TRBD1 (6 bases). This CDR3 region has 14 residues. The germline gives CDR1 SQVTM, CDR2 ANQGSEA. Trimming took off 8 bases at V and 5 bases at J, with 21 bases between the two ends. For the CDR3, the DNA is TGCAGCCCTAGGTCCTACAGGGTGAGGGAGACCCAGTACTTC. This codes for CSPRSYRVRETQYF.

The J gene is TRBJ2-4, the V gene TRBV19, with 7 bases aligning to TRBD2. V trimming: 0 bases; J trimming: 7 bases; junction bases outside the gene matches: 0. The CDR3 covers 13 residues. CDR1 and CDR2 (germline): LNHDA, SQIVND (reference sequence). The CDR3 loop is CASSIEGGNIQYF. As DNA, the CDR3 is TGTGCCAGTAGTATAGAGGGGGGGAACATTCAGTACTTC.

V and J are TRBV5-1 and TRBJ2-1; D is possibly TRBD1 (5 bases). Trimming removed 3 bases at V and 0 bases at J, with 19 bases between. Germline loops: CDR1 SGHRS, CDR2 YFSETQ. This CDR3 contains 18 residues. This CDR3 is CASSSPVGRTSSYNEQFF. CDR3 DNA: TGCGCCAGCAGCTCCCCGGTGGGGCGCACCAGCTCCTACAATGAGCAGTTCTTC.

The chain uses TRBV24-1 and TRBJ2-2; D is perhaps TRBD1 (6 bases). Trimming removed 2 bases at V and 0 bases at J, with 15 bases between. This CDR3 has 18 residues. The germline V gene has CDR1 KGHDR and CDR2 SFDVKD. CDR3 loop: CATSDSPGQRANTGELFF. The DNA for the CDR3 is TGTGCCACCAGTGATTCTCCCGGACAGCGCGCGAACACCGGGGAGCTGTTTTTT.

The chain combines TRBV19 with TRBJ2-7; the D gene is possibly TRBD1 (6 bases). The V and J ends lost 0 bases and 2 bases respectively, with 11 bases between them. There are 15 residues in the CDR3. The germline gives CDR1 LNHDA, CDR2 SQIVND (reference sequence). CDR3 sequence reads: CASSIDRGQTYEQYF. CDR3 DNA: TGTGCCAGTAGTATAGACAGGGGCCAAACCTACGAGCAGTACTTC.

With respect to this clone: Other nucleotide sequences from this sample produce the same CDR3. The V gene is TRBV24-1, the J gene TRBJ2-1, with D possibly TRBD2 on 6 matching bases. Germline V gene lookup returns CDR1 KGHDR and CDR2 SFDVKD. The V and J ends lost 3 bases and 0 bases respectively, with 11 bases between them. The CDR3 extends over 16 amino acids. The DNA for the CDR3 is TGTGCCACCAGTGATCCTGGAGGGAGCTCCTACAATGAGCAGTTCTTC. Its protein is CATSDPGGSSYNEQFF.

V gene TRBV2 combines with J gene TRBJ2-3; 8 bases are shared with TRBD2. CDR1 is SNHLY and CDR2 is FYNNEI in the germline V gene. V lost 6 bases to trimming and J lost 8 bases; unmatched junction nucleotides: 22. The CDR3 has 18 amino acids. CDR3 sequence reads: CASSNSPGFFSGIATQYF. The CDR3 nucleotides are TGTGCCAGCAGCAACTCCCCAGGGTTTTTTAGCGGGATCGCTACGCAGTATTTT.

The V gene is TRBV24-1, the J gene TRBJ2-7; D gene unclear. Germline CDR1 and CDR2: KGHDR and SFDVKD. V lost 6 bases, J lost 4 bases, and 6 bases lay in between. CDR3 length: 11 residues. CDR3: CATSSGYEQYF. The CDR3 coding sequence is TGTGCCACCAGTTCCGGTTACGAGCAGTACTTC.

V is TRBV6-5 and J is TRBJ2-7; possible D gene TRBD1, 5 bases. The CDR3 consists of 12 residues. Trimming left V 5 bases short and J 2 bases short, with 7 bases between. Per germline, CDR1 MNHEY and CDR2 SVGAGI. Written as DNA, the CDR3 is TGTGCCAGCAGTAGACAGCCCTACGAGCAGTACTTC. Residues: CASSRQPYEQYF.

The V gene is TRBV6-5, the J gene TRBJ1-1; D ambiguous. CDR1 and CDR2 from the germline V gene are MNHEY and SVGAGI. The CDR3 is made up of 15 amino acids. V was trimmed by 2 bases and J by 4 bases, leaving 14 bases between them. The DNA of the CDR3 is TGTGCCAGCAGTTACATTGGGCAGGTTACCACTGAAGCTTTCTTT. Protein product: CASSYIGQVTTEAFF.

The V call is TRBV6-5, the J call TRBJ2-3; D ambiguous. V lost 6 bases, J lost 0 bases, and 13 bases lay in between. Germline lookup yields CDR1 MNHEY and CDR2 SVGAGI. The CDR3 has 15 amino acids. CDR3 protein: CASRLLGTSTDTQYF. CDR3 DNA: TGTGCCAGCAGACTCCTAGGAACTAGCACAGATACGCAGTATTTT.

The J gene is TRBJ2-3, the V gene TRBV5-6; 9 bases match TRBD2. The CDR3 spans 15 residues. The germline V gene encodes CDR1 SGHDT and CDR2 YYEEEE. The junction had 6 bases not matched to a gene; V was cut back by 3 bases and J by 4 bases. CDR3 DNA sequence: TGTGCCAGCAGCTCTGGGCTAGCGGGGTCAGATACGCAGTATTTT. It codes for CASSSGLAGSDTQYF.

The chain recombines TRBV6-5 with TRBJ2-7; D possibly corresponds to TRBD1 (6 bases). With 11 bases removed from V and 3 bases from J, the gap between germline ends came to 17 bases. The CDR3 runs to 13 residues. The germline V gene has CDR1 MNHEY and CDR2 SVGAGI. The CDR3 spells CALSPGQLYEQYF. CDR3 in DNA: TGTGCCCTCAGCCCCGGACAGCTCTACGAGCAGTACTTC.

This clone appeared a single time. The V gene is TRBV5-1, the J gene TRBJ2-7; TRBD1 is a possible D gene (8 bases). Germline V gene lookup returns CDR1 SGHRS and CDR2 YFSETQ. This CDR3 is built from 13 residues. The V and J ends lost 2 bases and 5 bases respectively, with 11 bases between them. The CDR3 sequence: CASSLQGGNEQYF. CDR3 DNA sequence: TGCGCCAGCAGCTTACAGGGGGGGAACGAGCAGTACTTC. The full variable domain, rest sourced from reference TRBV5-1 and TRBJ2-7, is KAGVTQTPRYLIKTRGQQVTLSCSPISGHRSVSWYQQTPGQGLQFLFEYFSETQRNKGNFPGRFSGRQFSNSRSEMNVSTLELGDSALYLCASSLQGGNEQYFGPGTRLTVT.

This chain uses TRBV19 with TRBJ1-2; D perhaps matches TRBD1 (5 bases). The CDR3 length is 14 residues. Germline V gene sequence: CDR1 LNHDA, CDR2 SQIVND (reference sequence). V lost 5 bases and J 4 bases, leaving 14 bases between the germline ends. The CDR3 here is CASSRNGQLYGYTF. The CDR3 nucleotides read TGTGCCAGTAGTCGAAATGGACAACTCTATGGCTACACCTTC.

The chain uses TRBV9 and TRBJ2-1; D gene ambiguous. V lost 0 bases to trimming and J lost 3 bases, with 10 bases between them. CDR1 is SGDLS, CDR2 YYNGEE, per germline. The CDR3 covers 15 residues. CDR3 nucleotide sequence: TGTGCCAGCAGCGTAGCAGGAATAAACTACAATGAGCAGTTCTTC. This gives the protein CASSVAGINYNEQFF.

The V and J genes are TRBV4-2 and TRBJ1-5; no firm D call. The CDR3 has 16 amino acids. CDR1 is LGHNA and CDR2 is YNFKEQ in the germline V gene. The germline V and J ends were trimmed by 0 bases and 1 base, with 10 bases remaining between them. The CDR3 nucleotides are TGTGCCAGCAGCCAAGACCCGGGCGGGAGCAATCAGCCCCAGCATTTT. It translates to CASSQDPGGSNQPQHF.